This TCR beta chain was sequenced during a study of human T cells and chemical hapten exposure. Overall study: Across the whole study, which lasted around 26 weeks, patients were given diphenylcyclopropenone on the scalp once a week. Per-sample variation in TCR yield stemmed mainly from small pooled library volume differences. Findings of the study overall: Patch test score rose with PT1 expanded TCR count, significant at thresholds 8, 16 and 32, not 4. In comparison with controls, expanded TCRs gave rise to a significantly larger number of large CDR3 similarity clusters.

TCRdb re-derived calls from the RACE reads in MiXCR, one entry per CDR3 protein. The data contain around 250,000 distinct CDR3 sequences, 7.5% to 10% of them singletons. This clonotype showed up just a few times. Antigen unknown. The CDR3 is 13 amino acids. V lost 1 base and J lost 5, with 5 bases in between. The germline V gene has CDR1 MDHEN and CDR2 SYDVKM. This sample's time point: pre-sensitization, week 0. This sample's treatment: therapeutic diphenylcyclopropenone sensitization with weekly scalp DPC. This TCR derives from a woman between 40 and 55 years old with alopecia areata. Some clones in this sample may be carry-over from other donors' samples. Sequenced material: whole blood, taken in connection with sensitization to the hapten diphenylcyclopropenone (DPC). The chain recombines TRBV28 with TRBJ2-2; D unresolved. The CDR3 DNA follows: TGTGCCAGCAGTTTATCCCCAACCGGGGAGCTGTTTTTT. Its protein product is CASSLSPTGELFF.